This T cell receptor (beta chain) was identified during a study of vaccination effects on CD4 cells after COVID-19. Clones were sequenced by immunoSEQ multiplex PCR, and TCRdb holds only the in-frame ones, with some missing. The sample has some 70,000 clones, approximately 80% seen once; the top ten hold 9% to 15%. Remarks on this clone: What it binds is unknown.

This CDR3 comprises 14 residues. CDR1 is SNHLY, CDR2 FYNNEI, per germline. Trimming shortened V by 3 bases and J by 9 bases, and 17 bases separated the two germline ends. With the ViraFEST assay, the study expanded antigen-specific CD4+ T cells using viral peptide pools, then sequenced them. Investigators separated out CD4+ T cells once 9 to 11 days of culture had passed. Vaccine recipients lacked prior SARS-CoV-2 infection and had negative nucleocapsid antibodies. The sequencing here drew on CD4+ T cells from PBMCs cultured with SARS-CoV-2 spike peptides, taken before COVID-19 vaccination. This clonotype originated in a human donor who received a COVID-19 vaccine. V gene TRBV2 combines with J gene TRBJ1-1; D is perhaps TRBD1 (5 bases). The CDR3 sequence: CASSDIISGTKAFF. Written as DNA, the CDR3 is TGTGCCAGCAGTGATATTATTTCGGGGACGAAAGCTTTCTTT.